This TCR beta chain was found in a study of PD-1 blockade in classical Hodgkin lymphoma. Regarding time point: cycle 4 day 1 (C4D1), after 5 to 7 weeks of nivolumab. In every patient, relapse followed autologous stem cell transplantation, while exposure to brentuximab vedotin differed. CDR1 and CDR2 from the germline V gene are SQVTM and ANQGSEA. The CDR3 is 13 residues long. Trimming stripped 7 bases from V and 0 bases from J, with 9 bases between. The table lists this clone with a few counts. Generated by immunoSEQ multiplex PCR, the TCRdb table keeps only in-frame clones and is missing some. This table has nearly 20,000 clones, 76% appearing once.

This rearrangement joins TRBV29-1 to TRBJ2-2; D might be TRBD2 (6 bases). This clonotype was obtained from a human donor with classical Hodgkin lymphoma. The specimen was peripheral blood mononuclear cells (PBMCs), collected before the fourth cycle of nivolumab. This CDR3 reads CSAGLSNTGELFF. The CDR3 bases are TGCAGCGCGGGACTTTCGAACACCGGGGAGCTGTTTTTT.